This is a list of T cell receptor beta chains from one sample in a study of response to subunit inactivated influenza vaccine. TCRdb re-analysed the RT-PCR reads in MiXCR, keeping a single row per CDR3 protein. The data contain 610,000 or so distinct CDR3 sequences, 13% to 15% of them singletons. Sequences were derived from PBMCs from blood, sampled 12 days after vaccination. The receptors come from a middle-aged man who received an inactivated influenza vaccine. The CDR3 runs from the conserved cysteine through the conserved F or W. The order of the fields is CDR3 length, clone size, D gene, J gene, V gene, CDR3 protein, CDR3 DNA. A D gene is named only where the DNA matches it firmly. Expanded clones are given a class, and other clones once, few, many or no size at all.

>16|.|.|TRBJ2-6|TRBV5-1
CASSLGVPSGANVLTF
TGCGCCAGCAGCTTGGGCGTCCCCTCTGGGGCCAACGTCCTGACTTTC
>13|many|TRBD1|TRBJ2-5|TRBV5-1
CASSWDRGTAQYF
TGCGCCAGCAGCTGGGACAGGGGAACGGCCCAGTACTTC
>17|many|.|TRBJ2-3|TRBV5-5
CASSPQGNVRPTDTQYF
TGTGCCAGCAGCCCGCAGGGGAACGTAAGACCCACAGATACGCAGTATTTT
>14|few|.|TRBJ1-1|TRBV7-9
CASSLSGPNTEAFF
TGTGCCAGCAGCTTAAGTGGCCCGAACACTGAAGCTTTCTTT
>13|.|.|TRBJ2-3|TRBV29-1
CSVGMASTDTQYF
TGCAGCGTTGGGATGGCTAGCACAGATACGCAGTATTTT
>15|.|TRBD1|TRBJ1-1|TRBV12-3/TRBV12-4
CASSLGQGFTFQTFF
TGTGCCAGCAGTTTAGGACAGGGATTCACATTTCAGACTTTCTTT
>12|.|TRBD2|TRBJ2-1|TRBV7-2
CASEREGYEQFF
TGTGCCAGCGAGCGGGAGGGCTATGAGCAGTTCTTC
>15|few|TRBD1|TRBJ1-1|TRBV5-5
CASSLVPTGDTEAFF
TGTGCCAGCAGCTTGGTCCCCACAGGGGACACTGAAGCTTTCTTT
>14|few|.|TRBJ1-1|TRBV2
CASSEGKGNTEAFF
TGTGCCAGCAGTGAAGGGAAGGGGAACACTGAAGCTTTCTTT
>13|.|TRBD1|TRBJ1-1|TRBV5-6
CASSLGGTGEAFF
TGTGCCAGCAGCTTGGGGGGGACAGGCGAAGCTTTCTTT
>15|.|.|TRBJ2-2|TRBV25-1
CASSEYQGNTGELFF
TGTGCCAGCAGTGAATATCAGGGGAACACCGGGGAGCTGTTTTTT
>15|.|TRBD2|TRBJ2-3|TRBV30
CAWSRLAGSTDTQYF
TGTGCCTGGAGCCGACTAGCGGGGAGCACAGATACGCAGTATTTT
>16|few|.|TRBJ2-1|TRBV18
CASSPPSRRDYNEQFF
TGTGCCAGCTCACCACCCTCGCGAAGAGACTACAATGAGCAGTTCTTC
>14|few|.|TRBJ2-2|TRBV7-2
CASTSGRNTGELFF
TGTGCCAGCACCTCTGGGAGGAACACCGGGGAGCTGTTTTTT
>16|.|TRBD1|TRBJ2-3|TRBV7-9
CASSLWTGGAGDTQYF
TGTGCCAGCAGCTTATGGACAGGGGGCGCCGGAGATACGCAGTATTTT
>16|few|TRBD2|TRBJ2-5|TRBV5-1
CASSLSSGGIGETQYF
TGCGCCAGCAGCTTGAGCAGCGGGGGAATAGGGGAGACCCAGTACTTC
>16|.|TRBD1|TRBJ2-7|TRBV7-2
CASSSYSYRDRDAQYF
TGTGCCAGCAGCTCTTACTCTTACCGGGACAGGGACGCGCAGTACTTC
>17|.|.|TRBJ2-7|TRBV10-2
CASSESFGRDYPYEQYF
TGCGCCAGCAGTGAGTCGTTCGGCAGGGATTATCCCTACGAGCAGTACTTC
>11|.|.|TRBJ2-1|TRBV11-2
CASSGGLDQFF
TGTGCCAGCAGCGGGGGCCTTGATCAGTTCTTC
>15|many|.|TRBJ2-3|TRBV7-9
CASSLAGGRQDTQYF
TGTGCCAGCAGCTTAGCGGGGGGCCGTCAAGATACGCAGTATTTT
>13|few|.|TRBJ1-6|TRBV12-3/TRBV12-4
CASRQTVNSPLHF
TGTGCCAGCAGACAAACAGTGAATTCACCCCTCCACTTT
>14|few|TRBD1|TRBJ1-5|TRBV2
CASRGQGTGQPQHF
TGTGCCAGCAGGGGACAGGGTACCGGGCAGCCCCAGCATTTT
>14|many|.|TRBJ1-2|TRBV7-2
CASSLVYSDYGYTF
TGTGCCAGCAGCTTAGTTTACTCGGACTATGGCTACACCTTC
>17|many|.|TRBJ2-2|TRBV12-3/TRBV12-4
CASSPHPGGSNTGELFF
TGTGCCAGCAGTCCCCACCCAGGGGGGTCGAACACCGGGGAGCTGTTTTTT
>15|few|.|TRBJ1-4|TRBV6-1
CASRSGGGGNEKLFF
TGTGCCAGCAGAAGCGGGGGAGGAGGTAATGAAAAACTGTTTTTT
>13|many|.|TRBJ2-6|TRBV12-3/TRBV12-4
CASSLGGANVLTF
TGTGCCAGCAGTTTAGGCGGGGCCAACGTCCTGACTTTC
>12|.|.|TRBJ1-2|TRBV5-7
CASSRGRYGYTF
TGTGCCAGCAGCCGGGGACGTTATGGCTACACCTTC
>14|.|.|TRBJ2-7|TRBV7-9
CASSLAAPYYEQYF
TGTGCCAGCAGCTTAGCCGCCCCATACTACGAGCAGTACTTC
>16|few|TRBD2|TRBJ2-1|TRBV7-2
CASSLGASGGKNEQFF
TGTGCCAGCAGCTTAGGGGCTAGCGGGGGTAAAAATGAACAGTTCTTC
>14|few|TRBD2|TRBJ2-5|TRBV7-6
CAIRRLAGVETQYF
TGTGCCATCAGGCGGCTAGCGGGGGTAGAGACCCAGTACTTC
>14|.|.|TRBJ2-3|TRBV4-2
CASSQELVKATQYF
TGTGCCAGCAGCCAAGAACTAGTTAAAGCTACGCAGTATTTT
>15|.|.|TRBJ1-3|TRBV28
CASSFLRTSGNTIYF
TGTGCCAGCAGTTTTTTACGGACCTCTGGAAACACCATATATTTT
>15|.|TRBD1|TRBJ1-4|TRBV2
CASRTGTGRWRKLFF
TGTGCCAGCAGAACCGGGACAGGGCGGTGGAGAAAACTGTTTTTT
>14|.|.|TRBJ2-1|TRBV5-1
CASSLHRENNEQFF
TGCGCCAGCAGCCTCCACCGGGAAAACAATGAGCAGTTCTTC
>14|many|TRBD1|TRBJ1-5|TRBV20-1
CSASSPDRSQPQHF
TGCAGTGCTAGTTCTCCGGACAGGAGTCAGCCCCAGCATTTT
>13|.|TRBD2|TRBJ2-3|TRBV7-8
CASSVGLEDTQYF
TGTGCCAGCAGCGTCGGACTAGAGGATACGCAGTATTTT
>13|.|.|TRBJ2-3|TRBV10-3
CASLSSAPDTQYF
TGTGCCAGCTTGAGCTCAGCCCCAGATACGCAGTATTTT
>11|few|.|TRBJ2-1|TRBV18
CASSTGGIAFF
TGTGCCAGCTCTACCGGGGGTATTGCGTTCTTC
>13|few|.|TRBJ1-5|TRBV6-2/TRBV6-3
CASSYLGNQPQHF
TGTGCCAGCAGTTACTTAGGGAATCAGCCCCAGCATTTT
>16|few|.|TRBJ2-1|TRBV2
CASSPMYVSSYNEQFF
TGTGCCAGCAGCCCAATGTACGTCAGCTCCTACAATGAGCAGTTCTTC
>15|many|.|TRBJ2-1|TRBV5-1
CASSSGQSSYNEQFF
TGTGCCAGCAGCTCCGGACAGAGCTCCTACAATGAGCAGTTCTTC
>17|few|TRBD2|TRBJ2-7|TRBV7-3
CASSLTTGLAGEYEQYF
TGTGCCAGCAGCTTAACGACGGGACTAGCGGGAGAATACGAGCAGTACTTC
>15|.|TRBD1|TRBJ2-7|TRBV20-1
CSAEQPTGGYYEQYF
TGCAGTGCCGAACAACCGACAGGGGGCTACTACGAGCAGTACTTC
>16|few|TRBD2|TRBJ2-2|TRBV11-2
CASSLAGGSNTGELFF
TGTGCCAGCAGCTTAGCGGGGGGGTCGAACACCGGGGAGCTGTTTTTT
>16|few|.|TRBJ1-1|TRBV6-2/TRBV6-3
CASSYTYGQLNTEAFF
TGTGCCAGCAGTTACACGTACGGACAGTTGAACACTGAAGCTTTCTTT
>16|.|TRBD1|TRBJ2-1|TRBV7-6
CASSRGAGQGHNEQFF
TGTGCCAGCAGCCGGGGGGCGGGACAGGGGCACAATGAGCAGTTCTTC
>16|many|.|TRBJ2-2|TRBV20-1
CSAAGASTANTGELFF
TGCAGTGCTGCCGGAGCTAGCACCGCGAACACCGGGGAGCTGTTTTTT
>13|.|TRBD2|TRBJ2-1|TRBV7-9
CASKTSGNNEQFF
TGTGCCAGCAAGACTAGCGGAAACAATGAGCAGTTCTTC
>14|.|TRBD2|TRBJ2-1|TRBV5-1
CASSSGLADNEQFF
TGCGCCAGCAGCTCGGGACTAGCGGACAATGAGCAGTTCTTC
>13|.|TRBD1|TRBJ2-5|TRBV10-3
CAITSDREETQYF
TGTGCCATCACCTCCGACAGGGAAGAGACCCAGTACTTC
>14|.|TRBD1|TRBJ1-4|TRBV20-1
CSAKGQLQVEKLFF
TGCAGTGCAAAGGGACAGCTGCAGGTCGAAAAACTGTTTTTT
>13|few|.|TRBJ2-1|TRBV20-1
CSASQSPLAEQFF
TGCAGTGCCAGCCAATCCCCACTAGCAGAGCAGTTCTTC
>15|.|.|TRBJ2-1|TRBV18
CASSPPGWTYNEQFF
TGTGCCAGCTCACCACCGGGGTGGACCTACAATGAGCAGTTCTTC
>14|once|.|TRBJ2-5|TRBV7-9
CASSWGGTEETQYF
TGTGCCAGCAGCTGGGGGGGGACAGAAGAGACCCAGTACTTC
>13|many|.|TRBJ1-1|TRBV29-1
CSVEVNTNTEAFF
TGCAGCGTTGAAGTTAACACCAACACTGAAGCTTTCTTT
>14|.|.|TRBJ2-2|TRBV30
CAWSARLGTGELFF
TGTGCCTGGAGTGCCAGACTAGGCACCGGGGAGCTGTTTTTT
>14|.|.|TRBJ2-7|TRBV29-1
CSVLLAERLYEQYF
TGCAGCGTATTACTAGCTGAGAGGCTGTACGAGCAGTACTTC